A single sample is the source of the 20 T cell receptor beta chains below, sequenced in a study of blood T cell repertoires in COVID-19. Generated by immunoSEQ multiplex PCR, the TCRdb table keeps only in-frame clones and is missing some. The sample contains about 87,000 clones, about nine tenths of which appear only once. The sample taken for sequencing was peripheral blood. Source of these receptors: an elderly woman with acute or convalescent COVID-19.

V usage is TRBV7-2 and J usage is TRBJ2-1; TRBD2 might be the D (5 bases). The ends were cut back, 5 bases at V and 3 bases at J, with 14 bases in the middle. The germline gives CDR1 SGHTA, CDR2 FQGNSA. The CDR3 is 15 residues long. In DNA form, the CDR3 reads TGTGCCAGCAGCCCTGGAGGAGGATACTACAATGAGCAGTTCTTC. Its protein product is CASSPGGGYYNEQFF.

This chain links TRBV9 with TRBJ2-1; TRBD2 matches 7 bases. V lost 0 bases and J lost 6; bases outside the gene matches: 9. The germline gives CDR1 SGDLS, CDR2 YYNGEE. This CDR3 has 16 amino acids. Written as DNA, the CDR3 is TGTGCCAGCAGCGTAGTTCCAGCGGGGAGCCTCAATGAGCAGTTCTTC. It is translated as CASSVVPAGSLNEQFF.

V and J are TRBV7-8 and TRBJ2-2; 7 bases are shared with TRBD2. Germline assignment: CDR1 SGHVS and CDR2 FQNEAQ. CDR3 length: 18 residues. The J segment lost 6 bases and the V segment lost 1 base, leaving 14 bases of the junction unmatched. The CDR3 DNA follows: TGTGCCAGCAGCTTAGTCGGGAGGACGGAAAAGGGTGCCGGGGAGCTGTTTTTT. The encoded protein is CASSLVGRTEKGAGELFF.

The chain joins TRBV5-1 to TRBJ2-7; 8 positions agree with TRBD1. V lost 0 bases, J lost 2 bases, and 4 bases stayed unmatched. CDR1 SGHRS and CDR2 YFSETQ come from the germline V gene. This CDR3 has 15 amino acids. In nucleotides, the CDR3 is TGCGCCAGCAGCTTGGTTCCAGGGGGCGCCTACGAGCAGTACTTC. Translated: CASSLVPGGAYEQYF.

For the CDR3, the DNA is TGTGCCAGCAGTATGACTAGTACGAACACCGGGGAGCTGTTTTTT. Protein: CASSMTSTNTGELFF. The V call is TRBV27, the J call TRBJ2-2; perhaps TRBD2 as D (6 bases). V was cut by 5 bases and J by 0 bases, with 10 bases left in between. The germline V gene has CDR1 MNHEY and CDR2 SMNVEV (reference sequence). The CDR3 sequence is 15 residues long.

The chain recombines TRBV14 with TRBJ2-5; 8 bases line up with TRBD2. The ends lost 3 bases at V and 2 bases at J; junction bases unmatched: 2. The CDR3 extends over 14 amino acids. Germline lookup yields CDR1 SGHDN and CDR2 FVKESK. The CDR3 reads CASSHREGQETQYF. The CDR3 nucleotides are TGTGCCAGCAGCCATCGGGAGGGGCAAGAGACCCAGTACTTC. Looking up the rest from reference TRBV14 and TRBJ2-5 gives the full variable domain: EAGVTQFPSHSVIEKGQTVTLRCDPISGHDNLYWYRRVMGKEIKFLLHFVKESKQDESGMPNNRFLAERTGGTYSTLKVQPAELEDSGVYFCASSHREGQETQYFGPGTRLLVL.

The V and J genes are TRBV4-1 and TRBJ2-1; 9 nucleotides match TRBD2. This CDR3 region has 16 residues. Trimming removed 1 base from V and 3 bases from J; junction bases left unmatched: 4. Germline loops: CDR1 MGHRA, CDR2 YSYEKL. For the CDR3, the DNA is TGCGCCAGCAGCCAAGTAGCGGGGGCCCTCTACAATGAGCAGTTCTTC. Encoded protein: CASSQVAGALYNEQFF.

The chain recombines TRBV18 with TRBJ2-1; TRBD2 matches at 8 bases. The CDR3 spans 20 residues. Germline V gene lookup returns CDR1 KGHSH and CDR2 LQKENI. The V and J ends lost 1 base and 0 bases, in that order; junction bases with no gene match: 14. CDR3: CASSPQSLAGPGSSYNEQFF. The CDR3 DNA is TGTGCCAGCTCACCACAAAGCCTAGCGGGCCCGGGAAGCTCCTACAATGAGCAGTTCTTC.

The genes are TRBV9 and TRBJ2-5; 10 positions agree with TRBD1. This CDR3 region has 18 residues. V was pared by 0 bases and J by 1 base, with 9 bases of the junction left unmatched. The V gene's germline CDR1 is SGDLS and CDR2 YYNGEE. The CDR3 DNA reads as TGTGCCAGCAGCGTAGGAGCGACAGGGGGCAGTCGCCAAGAGACCCAGTACTTC. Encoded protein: CASSVGATGGSRQETQYF.

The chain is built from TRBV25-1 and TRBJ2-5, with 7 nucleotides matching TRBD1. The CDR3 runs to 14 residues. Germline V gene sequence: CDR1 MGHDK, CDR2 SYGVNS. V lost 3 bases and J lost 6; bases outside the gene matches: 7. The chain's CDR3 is CASSDRQGRQTQYF. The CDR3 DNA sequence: TGTGCCAGCAGTGATCGACAGGGCAGGCAGACCCAGTACTTC.

In DNA, the CDR3 is TGTGCCAGCAGTTATGGAGGGTCACTCAAAACTAGCACAGATACGCAGTATTTT. The encoded protein is CASSYGGSLKTSTDTQYF. The gene calls are TRBV6-2 or TRBV6-3 and TRBJ2-3, with D maybe TRBD2 (6 bases). This CDR3 contains 18 residues. Per the germline V gene, CDR1 is MNHEY and CDR2 is SVGEGT. Trimming pared 3 bases from V and 0 bases from J, leaving 19 bases between.

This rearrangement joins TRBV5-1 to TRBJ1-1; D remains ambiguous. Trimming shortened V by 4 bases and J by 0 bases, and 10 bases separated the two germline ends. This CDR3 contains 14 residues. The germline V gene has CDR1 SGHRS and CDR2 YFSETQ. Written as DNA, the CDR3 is TGCGCCAGCAGCAGCGACGGGATGAACACTGAAGCTTTCTTT. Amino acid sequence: CASSSDGMNTEAFF. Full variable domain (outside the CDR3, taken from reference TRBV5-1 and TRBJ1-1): KAGVTQTPRYLIKTRGQQVTLSCSPISGHRSVSWYQQTPGQGLQFLFEYFSETQRNKGNFPGRFSGRQFSNSRSEMNVSTLELGDSALYLCASSSDGMNTEAFFGQGTRLTVV.

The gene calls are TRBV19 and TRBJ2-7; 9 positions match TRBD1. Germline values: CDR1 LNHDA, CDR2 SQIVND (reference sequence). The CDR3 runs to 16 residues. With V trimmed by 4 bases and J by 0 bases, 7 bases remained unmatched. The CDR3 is CASSRTRDRDSYEQYF. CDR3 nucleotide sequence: TGTGCCAGTAGTAGAACCCGGGACAGGGACTCCTACGAGCAGTACTTC.

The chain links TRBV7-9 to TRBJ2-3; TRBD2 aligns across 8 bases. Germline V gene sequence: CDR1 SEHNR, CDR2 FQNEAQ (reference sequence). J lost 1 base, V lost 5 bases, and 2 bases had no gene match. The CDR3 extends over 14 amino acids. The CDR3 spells CASSRAGGTDTQYF. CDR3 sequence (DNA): TGTGCCAGCAGCAGAGCGGGAGGCACAGATACGCAGTATTTT.

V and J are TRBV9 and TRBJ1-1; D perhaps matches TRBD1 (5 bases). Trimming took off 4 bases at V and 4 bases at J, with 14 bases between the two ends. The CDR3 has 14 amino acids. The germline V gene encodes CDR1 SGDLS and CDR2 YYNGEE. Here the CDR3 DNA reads TGTGCCAGCAGCCCCCGGGAGGGGTTCACTGAAGCTTTCTTT. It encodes CASSPREGFTEAFF.

CDR3 in DNA: TGTGCCAGTAGTACGCGGACTAGCGGGACCTCCTACAATGAGCAGTTCTTC. Its protein is CASSTRTSGTSYNEQFF. The chain has TRBV19 and TRBJ2-1; 12 nucleotides line up with TRBD2. Trimming at V came to 4 bases and at J to 0 bases, leaving 4 bases not matched to a gene. The germline gives CDR1 LNHDA, CDR2 SQIVND (reference sequence). The CDR3 covers 17 residues.

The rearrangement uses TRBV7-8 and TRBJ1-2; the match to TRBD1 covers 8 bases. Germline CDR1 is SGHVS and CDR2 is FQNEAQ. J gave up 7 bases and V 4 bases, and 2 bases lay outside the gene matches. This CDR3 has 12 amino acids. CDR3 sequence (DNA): TGTGCCAGCAGCTCACAGGGGGGTGGCTACACCTTC. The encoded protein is CASSSQGGGYTF. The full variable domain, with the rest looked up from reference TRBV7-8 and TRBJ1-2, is GAGVSQSPRYKVAKRGQDVALRCDPISGHVSLFWYQQALGQGPEFLTYFQNEAQLDKSGLPSDRFFAERPEGSVSTLKIQRTQQEDSAVYLCASSSQGGGYTFGSGTRLTVV.

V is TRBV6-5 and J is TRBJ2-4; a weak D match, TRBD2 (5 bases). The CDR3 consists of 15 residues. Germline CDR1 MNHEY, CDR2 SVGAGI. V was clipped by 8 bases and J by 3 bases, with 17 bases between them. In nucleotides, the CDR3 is TGTGCCAGCGAGGGTTCCCGCCCCGGCAAAAACATTCAGTACTTC. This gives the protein CASEGSRPGKNIQYF.

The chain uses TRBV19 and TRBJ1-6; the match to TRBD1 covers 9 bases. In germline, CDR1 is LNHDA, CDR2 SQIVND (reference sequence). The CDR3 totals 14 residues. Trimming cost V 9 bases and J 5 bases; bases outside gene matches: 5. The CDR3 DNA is TGTGCCAGCCGCACAGGGGGCAATAATTCACCCCTCCACTTT. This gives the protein CASRTGGNNSPLHF.

CDR3 DNA: TGTGCCAGCAGCTTAGTAGCTAGCGGGGGTCCGAGGCTCAATGAGCAGTTCTTC. Protein product: CASSLVASGGPRLNEQFF. This chain uses TRBV7-2 with TRBJ2-1; 10 bases align to TRBD2. The CDR3 spans 18 residues. Germline lookup yields CDR1 SGHTA and CDR2 FQGNSA. The trim removed 1 base at V and 6 bases at J, leaving 12 bases unmatched.